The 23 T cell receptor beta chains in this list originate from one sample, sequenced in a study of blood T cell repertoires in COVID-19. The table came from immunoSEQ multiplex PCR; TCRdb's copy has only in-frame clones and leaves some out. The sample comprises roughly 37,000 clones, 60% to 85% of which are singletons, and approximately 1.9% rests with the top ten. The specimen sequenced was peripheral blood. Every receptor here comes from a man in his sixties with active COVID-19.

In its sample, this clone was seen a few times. CDR3 protein: CASSVLGTSGSYEQYF. CDR3 in DNA: TGTGCCAGCAGCGTGCTCGGGACTAGCGGCTCCTACGAGCAGTACTTC. The V and J genes are TRBV7-2 and TRBJ2-7; 11 positions agree with TRBD2. CDR1 and CDR2 (germline): SGHTA, FQGNSA. This CDR3 is built from 16 residues. The junction had 6 bases not matched to a gene; V was cut back by 5 bases and J by 0 bases.

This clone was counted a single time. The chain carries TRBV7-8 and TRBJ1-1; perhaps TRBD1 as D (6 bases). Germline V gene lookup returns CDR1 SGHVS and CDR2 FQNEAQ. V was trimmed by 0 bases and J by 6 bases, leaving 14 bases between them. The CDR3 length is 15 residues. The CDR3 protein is CASSLATGIGAEAFF. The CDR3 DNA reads TGTGCCAGCAGCTTAGCAACAGGGATAGGGGCTGAAGCTTTCTTT.

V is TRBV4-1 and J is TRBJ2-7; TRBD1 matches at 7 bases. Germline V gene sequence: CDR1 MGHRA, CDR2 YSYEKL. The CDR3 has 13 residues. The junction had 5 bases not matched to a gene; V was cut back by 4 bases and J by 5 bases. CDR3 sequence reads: CASSPTGSHEQYF. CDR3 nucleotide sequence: TGCGCCAGCAGCCCGACAGGGTCCCACGAGCAGTACTTC.

The CDR3 loop reads CASSLSTGVGMNTEAFF. CDR3 in DNA: TGTGCCAGCAGTTTAAGCACAGGGGTAGGGATGAACACTGAAGCTTTCTTT. V and J are TRBV28 and TRBJ1-1; 7 positions match TRBD1. The CDR3 is made up of 17 amino acids. Germline V CDR1 and CDR2: MDHEN, SYDVKM. The junction had 9 bases not matched to a gene; V was cut back by 2 bases and J by 0 bases.

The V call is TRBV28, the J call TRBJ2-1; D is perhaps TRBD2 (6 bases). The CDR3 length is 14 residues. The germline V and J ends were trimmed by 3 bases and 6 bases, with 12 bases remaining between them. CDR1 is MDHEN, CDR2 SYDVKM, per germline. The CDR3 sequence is CASSLGGPFNEQFF. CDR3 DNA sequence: TGTGCCAGCAGTTTGGGAGGCCCCTTCAATGAGCAGTTCTTC.

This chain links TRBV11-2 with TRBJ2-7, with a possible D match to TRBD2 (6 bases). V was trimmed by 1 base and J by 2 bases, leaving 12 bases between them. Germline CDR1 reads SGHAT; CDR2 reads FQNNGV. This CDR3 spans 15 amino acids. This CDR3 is CASSLVNSGPYEQYF. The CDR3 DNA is TGTGCCAGCAGCTTAGTTAATAGCGGCCCCTACGAGCAGTACTTC.

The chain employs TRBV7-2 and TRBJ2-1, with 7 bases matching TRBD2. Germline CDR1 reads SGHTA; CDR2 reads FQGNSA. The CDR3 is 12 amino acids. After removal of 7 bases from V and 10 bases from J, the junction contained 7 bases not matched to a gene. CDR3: CASTREAGEQFF. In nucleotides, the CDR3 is TGTGCCAGCACCCGGGAGGCCGGAGAGCAGTTCTTC.

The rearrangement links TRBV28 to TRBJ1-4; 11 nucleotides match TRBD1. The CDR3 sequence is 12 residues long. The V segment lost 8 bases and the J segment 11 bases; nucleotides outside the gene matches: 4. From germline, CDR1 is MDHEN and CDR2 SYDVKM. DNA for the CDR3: TGTGCCAGCGGACAGGGGGCCGACAAACTGTTTTTT. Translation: CASGQGADKLFF.

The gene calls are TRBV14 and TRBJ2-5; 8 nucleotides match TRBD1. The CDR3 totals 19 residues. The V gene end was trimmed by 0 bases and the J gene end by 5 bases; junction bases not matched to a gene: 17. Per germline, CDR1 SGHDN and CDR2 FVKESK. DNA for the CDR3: TGTGCCAGCAGCCAAGAGGGACAGGAGTCGCGCGTCTGTTGGGAGACCCAGTACTTC. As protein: CASSQEGQESRVCWETQYF.

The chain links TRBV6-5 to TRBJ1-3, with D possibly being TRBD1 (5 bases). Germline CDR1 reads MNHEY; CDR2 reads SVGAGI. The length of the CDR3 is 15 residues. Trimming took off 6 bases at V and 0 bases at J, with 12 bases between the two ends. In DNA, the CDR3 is TGTGCCAGCAGCCGGGGGTCCTACTCTGGAAACACCATATATTTT. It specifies CASSRGSYSGNTIYF.

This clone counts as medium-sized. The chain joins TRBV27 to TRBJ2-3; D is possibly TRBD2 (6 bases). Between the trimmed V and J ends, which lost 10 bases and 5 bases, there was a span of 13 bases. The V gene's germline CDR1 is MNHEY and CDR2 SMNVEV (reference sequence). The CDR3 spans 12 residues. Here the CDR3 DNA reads TGTGCCACCGGGGGTTTGAGAGATACGCAGTATTTT. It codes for CATGGLRDTQYF.

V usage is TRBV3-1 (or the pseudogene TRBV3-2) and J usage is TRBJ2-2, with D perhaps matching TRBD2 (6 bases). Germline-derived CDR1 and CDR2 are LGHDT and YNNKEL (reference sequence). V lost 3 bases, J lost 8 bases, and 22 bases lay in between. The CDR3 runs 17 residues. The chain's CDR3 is CASSQGPPTVGTGELFF. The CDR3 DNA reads TGTGCCAGCAGCCAGGGCCCTCCCACTGTGGGGACTGGGGAGCTGTTTTTT.

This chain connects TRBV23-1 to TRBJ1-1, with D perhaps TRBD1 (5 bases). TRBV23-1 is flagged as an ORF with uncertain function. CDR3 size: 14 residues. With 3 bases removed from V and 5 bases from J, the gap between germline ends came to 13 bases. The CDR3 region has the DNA TGCGCCAGCAGTCAGCTCAGGGATACTACTGAAGCTTTCTTT. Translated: CASSQLRDTTEAFF.

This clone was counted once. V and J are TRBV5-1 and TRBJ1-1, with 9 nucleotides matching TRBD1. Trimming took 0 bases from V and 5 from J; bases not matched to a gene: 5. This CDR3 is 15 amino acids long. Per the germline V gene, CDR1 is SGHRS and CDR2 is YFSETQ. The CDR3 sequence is CASSLEQGARTEAFF. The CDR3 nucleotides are TGCGCCAGCAGCTTGGAACAGGGGGCTCGGACTGAAGCTTTCTTT.

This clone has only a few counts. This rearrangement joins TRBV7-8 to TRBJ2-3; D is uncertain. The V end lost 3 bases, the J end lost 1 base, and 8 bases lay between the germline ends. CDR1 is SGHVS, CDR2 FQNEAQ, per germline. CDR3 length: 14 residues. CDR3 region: CASSFHRGTDTQYF. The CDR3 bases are TGTGCCAGCAGCTTCCACAGAGGCACAGATACGCAGTATTTT.

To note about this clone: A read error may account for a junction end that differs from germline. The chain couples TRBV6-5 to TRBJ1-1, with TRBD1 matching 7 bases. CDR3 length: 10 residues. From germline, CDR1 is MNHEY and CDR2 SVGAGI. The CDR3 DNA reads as TGTGCCAGCAAGGAAGACAGGGAGATCTTT. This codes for CASKEDREIF.

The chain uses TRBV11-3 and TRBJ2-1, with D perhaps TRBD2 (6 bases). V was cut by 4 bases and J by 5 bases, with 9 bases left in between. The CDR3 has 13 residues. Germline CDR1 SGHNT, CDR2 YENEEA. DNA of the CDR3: TGTGCCAGCAGCTCATGGAGGGACAATGAGCAGTTCTTC. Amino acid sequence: CASSSWRDNEQFF.

CDR3 sequence (DNA): TGTGCCAGTAGTATCGAGTGGAATGAGCAGTTCTTC. Protein: CASSIEWNEQFF. The chain is built from TRBV19 and TRBJ2-1, with D unclear. This CDR3 region has 12 residues. Germline CDR1 is LNHDA and CDR2 is SQIVND (reference sequence). Trimming shortened V by 3 bases and J by 7 bases, and 7 bases separated the two germline ends.

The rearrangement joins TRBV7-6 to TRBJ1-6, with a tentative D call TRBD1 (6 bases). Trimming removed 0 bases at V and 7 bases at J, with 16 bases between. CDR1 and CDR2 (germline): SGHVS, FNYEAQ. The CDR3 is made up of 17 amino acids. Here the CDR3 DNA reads TGTGCCAGCAGCTTAGCTCCGGGGGGCGCAGGAAATTCACCCCTCCACTTT. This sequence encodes CASSLAPGGAGNSPLHF. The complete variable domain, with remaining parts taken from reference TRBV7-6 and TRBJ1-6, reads GAGVSQSPRYKVTKRGQDVALRCDPISGHVSLYWYRQALGQGPEFLTYFNYEAQQDKSGLPNDRFSAERPEGSISTLTIQRTEQRDSAMYRCASSLAPGGAGNSPLHFGNGTRLTVT.

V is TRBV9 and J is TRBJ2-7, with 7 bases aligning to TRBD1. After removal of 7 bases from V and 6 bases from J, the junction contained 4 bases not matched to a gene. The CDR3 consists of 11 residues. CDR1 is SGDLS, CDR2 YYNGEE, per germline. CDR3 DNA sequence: TGTGCCAGCTCGACAGGGTTCGAGCAGTACTTC. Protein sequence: CASSTGFEQYF.

CDR3: CSASLAGGNTEAFF. The CDR3 DNA is TGCAGTGCTAGTTTGGCAGGGGGCAACACTGAAGCTTTCTTT. The chain links TRBV20-1 to TRBJ1-1; 8 bases map to TRBD1. Trimming took 3 bases from V and 2 from J; bases not matched to a gene: 5. The CDR3 contains 14 residues. Germline loops: CDR1 DFQATT, CDR2 SNEGSKA (reference sequence).

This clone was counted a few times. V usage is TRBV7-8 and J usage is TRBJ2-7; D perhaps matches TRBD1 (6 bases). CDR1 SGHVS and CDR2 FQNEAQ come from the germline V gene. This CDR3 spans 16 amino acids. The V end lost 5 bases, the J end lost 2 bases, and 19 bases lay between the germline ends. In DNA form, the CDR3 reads TGTGCCAGCAGCCGAGTGTACAGGGACCCTACCTACGAGCAGTACTTC. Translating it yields CASSRVYRDPTYEQYF. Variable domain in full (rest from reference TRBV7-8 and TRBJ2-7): GAGVSQSPRYKVAKRGQDVALRCDPISGHVSLFWYQQALGQGPEFLTYFQNEAQLDKSGLPSDRFFAERPEGSVSTLKIQRTQQEDSAVYLCASSRVYRDPTYEQYFGPGTRLTVT.

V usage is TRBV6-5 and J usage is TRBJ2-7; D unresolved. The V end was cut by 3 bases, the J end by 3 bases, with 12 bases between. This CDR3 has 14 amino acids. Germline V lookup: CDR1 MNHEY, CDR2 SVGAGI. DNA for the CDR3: TGTGCCAGCAGTTATACTCCCACCCACTACGAGCAGTACTTC. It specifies CASSYTPTHYEQYF.